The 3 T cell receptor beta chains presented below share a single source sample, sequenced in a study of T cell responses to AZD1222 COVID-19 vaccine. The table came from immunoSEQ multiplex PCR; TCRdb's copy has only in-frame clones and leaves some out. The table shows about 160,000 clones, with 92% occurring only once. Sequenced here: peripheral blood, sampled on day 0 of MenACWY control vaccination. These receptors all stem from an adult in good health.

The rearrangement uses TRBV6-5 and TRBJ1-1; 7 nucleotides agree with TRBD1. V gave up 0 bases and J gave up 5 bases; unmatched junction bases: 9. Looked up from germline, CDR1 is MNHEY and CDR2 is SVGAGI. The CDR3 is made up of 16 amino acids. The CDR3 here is CASSYSSGGIGTEAFF. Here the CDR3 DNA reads TGTGCCAGCAGTTACTCGTCAGGGGGTATAGGGACTGAAGCTTTCTTT.

The CDR3, as DNA: TGTGCCAGCAGCCAAGCGCTAGGCGATGAGCAGTTCTTC. Its protein is CASSQALGDEQFF. The rearrangement joins TRBV3-1 (or the pseudogene TRBV3-2) to TRBJ2-1; D is unresolved. The length of the CDR3 is 13 residues. Per the germline V gene, CDR1 is LGHDT and CDR2 is YNNKEL (reference sequence). Trimming took off 1 base at V and 8 bases at J, with 9 bases between the two ends.

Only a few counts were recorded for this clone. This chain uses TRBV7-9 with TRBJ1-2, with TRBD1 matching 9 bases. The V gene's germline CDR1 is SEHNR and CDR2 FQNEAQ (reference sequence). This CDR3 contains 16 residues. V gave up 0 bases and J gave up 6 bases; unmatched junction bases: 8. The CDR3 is CASSLAYRDRADGYTF. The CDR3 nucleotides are TGTGCCAGCAGCTTAGCATACCGGGACAGGGCAGATGGCTACACCTTC.